This TCR beta chain was documented in a study of blood T cell repertoires in COVID-19. TCRdb keeps only in-frame clones here, not all; method: immunoSEQ multiplex PCR. The sample carries around 300,000 clones, around 92% recorded once. V trimming: 3 bases; J trimming: 9 bases; junction bases outside the gene matches: 3. CDR3 size: 15 residues. Germline assignment: CDR1 ENHRY and CDR2 SYGVKD. The chain is built from TRBV10-3 and TRBJ2-1; the match to TRBD2 covers 15 bases. The source material was PBMCs or T cells enriched from blood (not recorded which). The receptor's source is a woman aged 60 to 75 who had recovered from COVID-19. The chain's CDR3 is CAISEGLAGGIEQFF. CDR3 sequence (DNA): TGTGCCATCAGTGAAGGACTAGCGGGAGGGATTGAGCAGTTCTTC.